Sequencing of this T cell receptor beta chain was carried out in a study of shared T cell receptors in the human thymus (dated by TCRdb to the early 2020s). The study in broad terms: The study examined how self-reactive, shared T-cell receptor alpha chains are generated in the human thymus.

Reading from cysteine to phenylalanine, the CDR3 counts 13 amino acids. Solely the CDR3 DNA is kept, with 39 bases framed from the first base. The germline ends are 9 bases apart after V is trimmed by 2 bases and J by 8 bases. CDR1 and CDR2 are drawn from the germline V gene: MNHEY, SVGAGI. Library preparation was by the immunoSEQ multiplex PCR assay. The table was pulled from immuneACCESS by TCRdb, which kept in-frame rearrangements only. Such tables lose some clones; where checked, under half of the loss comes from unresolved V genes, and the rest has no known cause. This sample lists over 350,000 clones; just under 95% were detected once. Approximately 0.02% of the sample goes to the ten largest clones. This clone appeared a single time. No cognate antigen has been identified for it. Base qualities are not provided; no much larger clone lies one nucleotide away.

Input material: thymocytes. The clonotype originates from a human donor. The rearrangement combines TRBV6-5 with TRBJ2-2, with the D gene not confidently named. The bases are TGTGCCAGCAGTTACAGAATCCCGGGGGAGCTGTTTTTT. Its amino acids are CASSYRIPGELFF.